This TCR beta chain was sequenced in a study of cytomegalovirus exposure and HLA in healthy donors. The CDR3 is 13 residues long. The germline gives CDR1 MNHEY, CDR2 SVGAGI. The J segment lost 8 bases and the V segment lost 7 bases, leaving 5 bases of the junction unmatched. Primers for the PCR totalled 60 Vbeta and 13 Jbeta. The table came from immunoSEQ multiplex PCR; TCRdb's copy has only in-frame clones and leaves some out. Recorded for this sample: about 140,000 clones. The chain carries TRBV6-5 and TRBJ2-6; 7 bases agree with TRBD1. Sequencing used PBMCs. This clonotype was sampled from a woman aged 18-29 years in good health and CMV-seronegative. CDR3 bases: TGTGCCAGCAACAAACAGGGGACCAACGTCCTGACTTTC. Encoded protein: CASNKQGTNVLTF.